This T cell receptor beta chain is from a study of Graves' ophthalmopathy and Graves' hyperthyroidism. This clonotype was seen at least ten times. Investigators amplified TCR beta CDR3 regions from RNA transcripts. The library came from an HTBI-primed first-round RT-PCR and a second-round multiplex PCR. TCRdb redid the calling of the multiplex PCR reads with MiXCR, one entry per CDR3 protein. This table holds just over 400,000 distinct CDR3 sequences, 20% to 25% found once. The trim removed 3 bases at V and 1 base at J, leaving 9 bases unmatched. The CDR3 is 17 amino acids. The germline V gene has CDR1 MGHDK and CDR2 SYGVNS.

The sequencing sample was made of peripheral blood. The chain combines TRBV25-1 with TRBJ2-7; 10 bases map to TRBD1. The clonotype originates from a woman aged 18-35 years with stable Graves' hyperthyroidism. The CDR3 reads CASSDDRDRGPSYEQYF. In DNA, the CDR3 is TGTGCCAGCAGTGACGACCGGGACAGGGGACCTTCCTACGAGCAGTACTTC.